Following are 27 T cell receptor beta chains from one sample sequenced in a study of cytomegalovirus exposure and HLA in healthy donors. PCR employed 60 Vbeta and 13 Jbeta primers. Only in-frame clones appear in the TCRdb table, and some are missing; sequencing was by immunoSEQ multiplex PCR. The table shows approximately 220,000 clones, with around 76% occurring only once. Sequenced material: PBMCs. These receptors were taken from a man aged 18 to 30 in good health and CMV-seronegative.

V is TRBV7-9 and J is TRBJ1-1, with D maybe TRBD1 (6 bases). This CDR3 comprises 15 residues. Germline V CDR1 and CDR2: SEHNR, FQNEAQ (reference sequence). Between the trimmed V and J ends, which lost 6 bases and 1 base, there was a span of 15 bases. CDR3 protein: CASSYTPGQNTEAFF. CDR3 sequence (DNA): TGTGCCAGCAGTTACACCCCGGGACAGAACACTGAAGCTTTCTTT.

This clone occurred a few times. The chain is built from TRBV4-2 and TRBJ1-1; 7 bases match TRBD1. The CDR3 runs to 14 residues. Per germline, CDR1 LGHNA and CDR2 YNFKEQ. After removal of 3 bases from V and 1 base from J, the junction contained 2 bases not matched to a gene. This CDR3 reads CASSQGQPNTEAFF. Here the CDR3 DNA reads TGTGCCAGCAGCCAGGGACAGCCGAACACTGAAGCTTTCTTT.

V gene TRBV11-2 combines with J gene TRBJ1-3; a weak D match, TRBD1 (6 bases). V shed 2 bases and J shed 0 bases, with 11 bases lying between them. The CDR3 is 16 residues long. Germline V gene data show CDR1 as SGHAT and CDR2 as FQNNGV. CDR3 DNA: TGTGCCAGCAGCTTAAACAGGGCCCTCTCTGGAAACACCATATATTTT. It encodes CASSLNRALSGNTIYF.

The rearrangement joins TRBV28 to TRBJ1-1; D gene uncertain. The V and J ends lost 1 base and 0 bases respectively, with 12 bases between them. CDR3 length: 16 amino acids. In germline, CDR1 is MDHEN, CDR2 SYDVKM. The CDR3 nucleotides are TGTGCCAGCAGTTTATTCGTCCAGGAACTGAACACTGAAGCTTTCTTT. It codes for CASSLFVQELNTEAFF.

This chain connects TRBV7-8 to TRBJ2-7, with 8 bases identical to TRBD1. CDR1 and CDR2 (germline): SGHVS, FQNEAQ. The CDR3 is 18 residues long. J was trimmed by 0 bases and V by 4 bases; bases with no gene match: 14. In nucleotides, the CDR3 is TGTGCCAGCAGCTCTCAAAGCCCAGGGGGCCATTACTCCTACGAGCAGTACTTC. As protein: CASSSQSPGGHYSYEQYF.

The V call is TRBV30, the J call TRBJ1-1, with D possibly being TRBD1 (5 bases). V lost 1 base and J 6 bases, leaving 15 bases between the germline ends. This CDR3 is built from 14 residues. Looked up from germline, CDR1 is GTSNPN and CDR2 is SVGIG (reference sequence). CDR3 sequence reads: CAWSGPPQGSEAFF. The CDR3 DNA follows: TGTGCCTGGAGTGGCCCCCCCCAGGGCTCTGAAGCTTTCTTT.

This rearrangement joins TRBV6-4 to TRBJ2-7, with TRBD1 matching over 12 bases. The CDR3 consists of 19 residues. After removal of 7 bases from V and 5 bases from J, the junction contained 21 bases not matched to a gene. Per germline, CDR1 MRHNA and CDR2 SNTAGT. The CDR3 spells CASKKRDRGLRAKPNEQYF. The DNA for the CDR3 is TGTGCCAGCAAGAAACGGGACAGGGGGCTCCGGGCCAAGCCGAACGAGCAGTACTTC.

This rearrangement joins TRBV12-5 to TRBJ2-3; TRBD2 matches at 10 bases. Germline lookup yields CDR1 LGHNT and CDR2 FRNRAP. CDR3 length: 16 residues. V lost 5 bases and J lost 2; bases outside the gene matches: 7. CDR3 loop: CASGKGLAGATDTQYF. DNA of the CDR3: TGTGCTAGTGGTAAAGGGCTAGCGGGAGCCACAGATACGCAGTATTTT.

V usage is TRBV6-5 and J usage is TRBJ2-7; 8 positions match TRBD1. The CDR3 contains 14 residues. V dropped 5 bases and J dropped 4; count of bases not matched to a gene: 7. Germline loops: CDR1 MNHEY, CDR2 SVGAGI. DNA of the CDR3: TGTGCCAGCAGTGAACGGACAGGGTTATACGAGCAGTACTTC. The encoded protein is CASSERTGLYEQYF.

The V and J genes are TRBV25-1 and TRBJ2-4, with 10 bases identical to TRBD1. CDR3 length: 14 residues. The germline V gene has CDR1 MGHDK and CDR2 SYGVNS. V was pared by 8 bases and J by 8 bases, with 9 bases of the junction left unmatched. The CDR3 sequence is CASGPGQGRDIQYF. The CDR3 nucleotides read TGTGCCAGCGGGCCGGGACAGGGGCGTGACATTCAGTACTTC.

Written as DNA, the CDR3 is TGTGCCAGCTCACCACCGGGTAGGGGTGAGACCCAGTACTTC. Translating gives CASSPPGRGETQYF. This rearrangement joins TRBV18 to TRBJ2-5; a possible D gene is TRBD1 (5 bases). The CDR3 is 14 residues long. The V gene lost 0 bases and the J gene lost 5 bases, with 10 bases spanning the gap. Germline V gene data show CDR1 as KGHSH and CDR2 as LQKENI.

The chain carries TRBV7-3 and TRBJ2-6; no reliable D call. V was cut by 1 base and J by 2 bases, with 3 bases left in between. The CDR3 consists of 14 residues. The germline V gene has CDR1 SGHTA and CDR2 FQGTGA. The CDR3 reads CASSLIAGANVLTF. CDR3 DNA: TGTGCCAGCAGCTTAATAGCTGGGGCCAACGTCCTGACTTTC.

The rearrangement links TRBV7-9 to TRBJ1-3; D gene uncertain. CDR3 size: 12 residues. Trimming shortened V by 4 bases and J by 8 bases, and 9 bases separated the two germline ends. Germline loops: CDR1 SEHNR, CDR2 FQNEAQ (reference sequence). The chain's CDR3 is CASSSSRDTIYF. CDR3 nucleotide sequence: TGTGCCAGCAGCTCTTCCCGGGACACCATATATTTT.

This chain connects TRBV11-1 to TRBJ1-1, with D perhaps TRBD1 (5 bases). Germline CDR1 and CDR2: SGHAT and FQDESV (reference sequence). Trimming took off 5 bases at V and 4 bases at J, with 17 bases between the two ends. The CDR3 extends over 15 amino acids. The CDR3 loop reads CASSEQQGDGTEAFF. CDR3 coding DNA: TGTGCCAGCAGCGAGCAGCAGGGTGACGGCACTGAAGCTTTCTTT.

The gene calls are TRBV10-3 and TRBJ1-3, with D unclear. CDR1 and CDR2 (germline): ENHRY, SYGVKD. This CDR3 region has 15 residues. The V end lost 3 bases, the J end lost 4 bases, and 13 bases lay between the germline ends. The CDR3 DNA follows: TGTGCCATCAGTGACCCCGGGAGGTCCGGAAACACCATATATTTT. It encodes CAISDPGRSGNTIYF.

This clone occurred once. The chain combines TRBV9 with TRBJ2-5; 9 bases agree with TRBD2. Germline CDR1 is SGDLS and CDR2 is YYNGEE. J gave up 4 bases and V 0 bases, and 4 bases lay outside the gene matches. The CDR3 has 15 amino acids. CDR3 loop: CASSVGAGGAETQYF. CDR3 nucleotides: TGTGCCAGCAGCGTAGGGGCGGGAGGGGCAGAGACCCAGTACTTC.

Written as DNA, the CDR3 is TGTGCCAGCAGCCAAGTCGCGGTCATGAACACTGAAGCTTTCTTT. It yields the protein CASSQVAVMNTEAFF. The chain links TRBV4-2 to TRBJ1-1, with unresolved D. This CDR3 spans 15 amino acids. V was shortened by 1 base and J by 0 bases, with 9 bases between the two germline ends. Germline CDR1 reads LGHNA; CDR2 reads YNFKEQ.

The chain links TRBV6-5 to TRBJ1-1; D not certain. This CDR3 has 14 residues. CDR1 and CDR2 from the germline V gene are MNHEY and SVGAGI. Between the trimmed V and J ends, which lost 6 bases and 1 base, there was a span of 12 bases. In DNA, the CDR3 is TGTGCCAGCAGCCCAACTCACAGGAACACTGAAGCTTTCTTT. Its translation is CASSPTHRNTEAFF.

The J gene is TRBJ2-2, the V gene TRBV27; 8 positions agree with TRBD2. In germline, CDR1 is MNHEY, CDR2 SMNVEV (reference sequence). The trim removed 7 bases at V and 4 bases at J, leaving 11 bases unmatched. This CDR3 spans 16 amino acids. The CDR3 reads CASTTGGAPGTGELFF. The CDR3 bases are TGTGCCAGCACCACCGGGGGGGCGCCGGGCACCGGGGAGCTGTTTTTT.

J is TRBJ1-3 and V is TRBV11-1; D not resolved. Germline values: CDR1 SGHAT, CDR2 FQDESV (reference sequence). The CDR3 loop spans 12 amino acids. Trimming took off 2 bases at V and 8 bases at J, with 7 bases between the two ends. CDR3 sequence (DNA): TGTGCCAGCAGCTTAACAGTATACACCATATATTTT. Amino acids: CASSLTVYTIYF.

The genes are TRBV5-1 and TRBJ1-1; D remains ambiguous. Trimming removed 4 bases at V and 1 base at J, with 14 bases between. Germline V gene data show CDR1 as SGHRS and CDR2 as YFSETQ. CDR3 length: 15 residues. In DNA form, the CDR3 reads TGCGCCAGCAGCCAGACGGGGTGGGGGAACACTGAAGCTTTCTTT. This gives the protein CASSQTGWGNTEAFF.

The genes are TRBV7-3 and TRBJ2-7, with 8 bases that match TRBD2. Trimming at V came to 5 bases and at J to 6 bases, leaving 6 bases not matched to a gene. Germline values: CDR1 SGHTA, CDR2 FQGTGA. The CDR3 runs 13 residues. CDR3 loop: CASSTGGSAEQYF. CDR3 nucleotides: TGTGCCAGCAGCACGGGGGGGTCAGCCGAGCAGTACTTC.

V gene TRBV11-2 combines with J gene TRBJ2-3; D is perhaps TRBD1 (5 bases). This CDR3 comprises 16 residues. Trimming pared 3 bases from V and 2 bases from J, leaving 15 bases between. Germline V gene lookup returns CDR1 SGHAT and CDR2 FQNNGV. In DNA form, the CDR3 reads TGTGCCAGCAGCTTGTTAGGGGTAGGGAACACAGATACGCAGTATTTT. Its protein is CASSLLGVGNTDTQYF. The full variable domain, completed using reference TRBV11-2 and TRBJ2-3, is EAGVAQSPRYKIIEKRQSVAFWCNPISGHATLYWYQQILGQGPKLLIQFQNNGVVDDSQLPKDRFSAERLKGVDSTLKIQPAKLEDSAVYLCASSLLGVGNTDTQYFGPGTRLTVL.

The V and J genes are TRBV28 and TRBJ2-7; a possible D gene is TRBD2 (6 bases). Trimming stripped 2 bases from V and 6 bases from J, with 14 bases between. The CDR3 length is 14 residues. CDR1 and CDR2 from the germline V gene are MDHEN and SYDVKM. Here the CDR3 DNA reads TGTGCCAGCAGTTTAGGTGGGGGGTCGGGCGAGCAGTACTTC. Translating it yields CASSLGGGSGEQYF.

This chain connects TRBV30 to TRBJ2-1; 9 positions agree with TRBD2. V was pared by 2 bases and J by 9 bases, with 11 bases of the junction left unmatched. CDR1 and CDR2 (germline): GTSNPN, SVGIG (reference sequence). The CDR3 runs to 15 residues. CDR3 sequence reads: CAWSKGLARLSEQFF. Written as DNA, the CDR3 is TGTGCCTGGAGTAAGGGACTAGCCAGGTTAAGTGAGCAGTTCTTC.

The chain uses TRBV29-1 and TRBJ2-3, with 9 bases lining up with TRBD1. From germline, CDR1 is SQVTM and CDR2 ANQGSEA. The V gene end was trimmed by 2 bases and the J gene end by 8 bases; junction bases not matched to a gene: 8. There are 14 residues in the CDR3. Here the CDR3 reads CSVETSGQGRTQYF. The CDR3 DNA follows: TGCAGCGTTGAAACCTCGGGACAGGGACGTACGCAGTATTTT.

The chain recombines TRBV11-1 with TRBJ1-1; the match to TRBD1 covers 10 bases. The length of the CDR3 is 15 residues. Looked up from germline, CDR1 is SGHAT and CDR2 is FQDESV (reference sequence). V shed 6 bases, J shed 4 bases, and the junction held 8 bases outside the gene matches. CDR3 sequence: CASRESRTGGTEAFF. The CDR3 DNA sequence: TGTGCCAGCAGGGAATCGAGGACAGGGGGCACTGAAGCTTTCTTT. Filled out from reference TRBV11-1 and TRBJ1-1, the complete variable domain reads EAEVAQSPRYKITEKSQAVAFWCDPISGHATLYWYRQILGQGPELLVQFQDESVVDDSQLPKDRFSAERLKGVDSTLKIQPAELGDSAMYLCASRESRTGGTEAFFGQGTRLTVV.